This T cell receptor (beta chain) came from a study of regulatory T cells. V lost 5 bases and J lost 6; bases outside the gene matches: 9. Germline values: CDR1 MDHEN, CDR2 SYDVKM. The CDR3 has 16 residues. This clone was recorded only once. What it binds is unknown. The primer mix had 52 TRBV and 13 TRBJ primers. Only in-frame clones appear in the TCRdb table, and some are missing; sequencing was by immunoSEQ multiplex PCR. This table holds 20,000 to 25,000 clones, about 88% found once. Overall study results and limits: In CD3G-deficient patients, conventional CD4+ T cells were enriched for hydrophobic CDR3 residues at positions 6 and 7. Regulatory T cells showed the strongest V-J pair restriction and V/J gene skewing among patient repertoires.

Every patient with CD3G deficiency had evidence of autoimmunity. Patients, 2 to 39 years old, had expanded memory T-cell proportions. CD4+ cells were sorted into CD25-high CD127-low regulatory cells and CD25-low CD127-high conventional cells. This receptor was taken from a child between 5 and 17 years old with CD3G deficiency. V usage is TRBV28 and J usage is TRBJ2-2; 10 positions agree with TRBD1. The source material was conventional CD4+ T cells sorted from blood. The chain's CDR3 is CASSGRGQGRPGELFF. The CDR3 bases are TGTGCCAGCAGTGGCCGGGGACAGGGGCGACCCGGGGAGCTGTTTTTT.